This TCR beta chain comes out of a study of CD8 T cells in ankylosing spondylitis. TCRdb ran MiXCR on the 5' RACE reads and lists one entry per CDR3 protein. The table lists about 150,000 distinct CDR3 sequences, just under 7.5% of them singletons. This clonotype was sampled from a female donor with ankylosing spondylitis or in good health (not recorded which). Sequencing was carried out using blood, either unsorted or a sorted T cell fraction (not recorded which).

CDR3 nucleotides: TGCAGTGCGCTTTCTCCGACAGGGGGCGGAGAGACCCAGTACTTC. Its translation: CSALSPTGGGETQYF. V and J are TRBV20-1 and TRBJ2-5; TRBD1 aligns across 10 bases. Germline V gene lookup returns CDR1 DFQATT and CDR2 SNEGSKA (reference sequence). This CDR3 comprises 15 residues. After removal of 6 bases from V and 4 bases from J, the junction contained 11 bases not matched to a gene.